This TCR beta chain was profiled in a study of cytomegalovirus exposure and HLA in healthy donors. Looking at the study overall: Later, an analysis reported that the 95 to 150 validation repertoires had used the same platform as the roughly 700 first-cohort repertoires.

Study outcomes and limitations: Reports showed the classifier diagnosing cytomegalovirus status with high specificity and sensitivity. TCR beta chains numbering approximately 150 were designated cytomegalovirus-associated.

The validation cohort, a group of around 120 subjects, included the donors and was separate from the roughly 720-subject first cohort. CDR1 is MNHNS, CDR2 SASEGT, per germline. CDR3 length: 14 amino acids. J was trimmed by 7 bases and V by 11 bases; bases with no gene match: 10. On this clone: The antigen remains unidentified.

Produced via immunoSEQ multiplex PCR; TCRdb's table is partial and in-frame only. The profile covers 220,000 or so clones, with 90% to 95% appearing a single time and 0.85% to 1.2% taken by the ten largest. Sequencing input: PBMCs. The clonotype was recovered from a woman aged 18-29 years in good health and CMV-seronegative. The V gene is TRBV6-1, the J gene TRBJ1-6; 8 bases are a match to TRBD1. The CDR3: CAGGPGQENSPLHF. CDR3 nucleotide sequence: TGTGCCGGGGGACCGGGACAGGAGAATTCACCCCTCCACTTT.